This T cell receptor (beta chain) came from a study of cytomegalovirus exposure and HLA in healthy donors. Whole-study results and caveats: TCR beta sequences numbering over 15,000 were associated with HLA alleles at 0.05 false discovery rate in a later analysis.

Though probably carrying unrecorded immune exposures, donors were nominally healthy at sampling. As for this clone: Its antigen remains unknown.

PCR primers comprised 60 Vbeta and 13 Jbeta primers. Only in-frame clones appear in the TCRdb table, and some are missing; sequencing was by immunoSEQ multiplex PCR. This table holds 95,000 to 150,000 clones, over 70% found once. This CDR3 has 13 amino acids. V lost 5 bases and J lost 1; bases outside the gene matches: 0. CDR1 is LNHDA and CDR2 is SQIVND in the germline V gene (reference sequence). The sequenced sample consisted of PBMCs. This clonotype originated in a man between 18 and 29 years old in good health and CMV-seropositive. The chain joins TRBV19 to TRBJ1-1; TRBD1 matches 8 bases. CDR3 in amino acids: CASSDRGNTEAFF. The CDR3 nucleotides are TGTGCCAGTAGTGACAGGGGGAACACTGAAGCTTTCTTT.